The subject of this entry is one T cell receptor (beta chain). Its antigen is currently not known. The final CDR3 position lacks the conserved phenylalanine or tryptophan, pointing to a likely read error. The DNA is left out, because the CDR3 cannot be placed on it with certainty; the CDR3 is given as TCRdb lists it. These data come from a study of tumor-infiltrating lymphocytes in primary liver carcinoma (dated by TCRdb to the late 2010s). Regarding the complete study: Surgical resection was performed in China between 2015 and March 2016 on about 5 patients with histopathologically diagnosed primary liver carcinoma. For each liver tumor, the study sampled five regions along with adjacent normal tissue and blood, and applied TCRbeta repertoire sequencing, expression microarrays and whole-exome sequencing. TCRbeta repertoire sequencing covered about 35 specimens from 5 patients: about 25 tumor regions, 5 adjacent noncancerous liver tissues and 5 peripheral blood samples. Hepatocellular carcinoma (four) or combined HCC and intrahepatic cholangiocarcinoma (one) was present in the five patients, who were three men and two women aged 30 to 69 years. Reproducibility between technical replicate repertoires was high, with correlation coefficients above 0.95 and mean shared-clone rates approximately 0.9. The five patients had tumors of stage T1-T3 N0M0, with maximum diameters ranging from roughly 4.2 to 10 cm. Each sample produced roughly 3.65 to 8 million productive TCRbeta reads, and read depth showed no significant difference between tissue types. Study-wide conclusions, independent of this receptor: Repertoire overlap was higher between tumor regions (mean about 35%) than tumor-adjacent (around 17%) or tumor-blood (about 14%) pairs, consistent with antigen-driven expansion. Bulk unsorted samples precluded comparing CD4+ and CD8+ T cell repertoires. Because sequencing covered only the TCR beta chain and unpaired alpha chains were not captured, true repertoire diversity is likely underestimated. Only five or six patients were included in the study, and the authors note that the findings should be validated in a larger study. The top 250 clones accounted for a significantly greater share of the repertoire in tumors than in blood (p = 0.039).

TRIzol reagent was used to extract blood RNA from unsorted whole blood, while the DNeasy Blood & Tissue kit provided the germline DNA. At the time of sampling, the patients had chronic HBV infection and had not received any treatment. Before surgery, about 4 milliliters of peripheral blood were collected into K2EDTA tubes. Starting from approximately 0.5 ug total RNA, TCRbeta-specific cDNA was produced by reverse transcription with a constant-region primer and ProtoScript II reverse transcriptase. Three nested multiplex PCR rounds, following a slightly modified ARM-PCR procedure, were used to build the TCRbeta libraries. A final 25-cycle PCR with Deep VentR polymerase added sample barcodes and Illumina adapters. Before sequencing, amplicons of 200-500 bp were gel-purified using a QIAquick gel extraction kit. TCRbeta amplicons were sequenced on an Illumina HiSeq 2500 with 250-bp paired-end reads. For the original study's pipeline: Quality trimming of reads was performed with Trimmomatic v0.33, and paired reads were merged with FLASH v1.2.11 so that full CDR3 sequences could be recovered. V, D and J germline segments were assigned to the rearranged TCRbeta sequences by MiGEC v1.2.1b. VDJtools v1.0.0 computed clonotype statistics and Shannon-Wiener diversity indices. To cut down on sampling bias, every analysis after diversity analysis relied on just the 250 most abundant clonotypes from each sample. TCRdb took the public reads, trimmed them with fastp at Q25, ran MiXCR for clone calling and kept in-frame beta chains. Every distinct CDR3 protein forms one entry, paired with its most common genes and DNA. For this entry, the V and J calls and clone size follow TCRdb and not the study's own pipeline. In this sample the table shows 300,000 to 400,000 distinct CDR3 sequences, approximately 64% of which occur a single time. The top ten clonotypes cover about 6.1% of the sample.

The TCR comes from a man between 35 and 55 years old with primary liver carcinoma and hepatitis B virus infection. The sample consisted of peripheral blood.

CDR3 region: CASSLSGRALYEQYL. The chain couples TRBV11-2 to TRBJ2-7; the DNA was not compared with TRBD2, the D call given in the table. CDR1 SGHAT and CDR2 FQNNGV are derived from the germline V gene. The CDR3 adds up to 15 amino acids, both ends counted.